In this sample, the clone carrying this T cell receptor (beta chain) turned up once. The data were taken from a study of blood T cell repertoires in COVID-19. Turning to the study itself: Spain, Italy and the United States supplied samples that represented acute and convalescent COVID-19. T cells, B-cell-depleted T cells, or PBMCs supplied cDNA or gDNA.

Sequencing was performed with immunoSEQ multiplex PCR; in TCRdb, only in-frame clones are kept and a portion is missing. The sample yields some 170,000 clones, 82% seen once. From germline, CDR1 is SGDLS and CDR2 YYNGEE. The V gene lost 0 bases and the J gene lost 3 bases, with 13 bases spanning the gap. The CDR3 has 15 residues. The receptor's source is a woman in her 70s with acute or convalescent COVID-19. Sequencing was done on a sample of peripheral blood. This chain uses TRBV9 with TRBJ2-7, with unresolved D. The CDR3 nucleotides read TGTGCCAGCAGCGTAGGATTACCTCCTAACTACGAGCAGTACTTC. This sequence encodes CASSVGLPPNYEQYF.